This TCR beta chain comes out of a study of CD8 T cells in Susac syndrome. The overall study: Treatment at blood withdrawal was none, corticosteroids, or intravenous immunoglobulin alone in Susac syndrome patients.

RNA amounts of about 0.45 to 1 ug underwent reverse transcription with random hexamers. The immunoSEQ assay covered 54 Vbeta and 13 Jbeta segments for CDR3. TCRdb processed the immunoSEQ multiplex PCR reads anew with MiXCR; each CDR3 protein has one entry. The data contain 200,000 to 250,000 distinct CDR3 sequences, approximately 94% of them singletons. The CDR3 length is 16 residues. Losses at the gene ends were 0 bases for V and 10 bases for J; bases not matched to a gene: 11. Germline loops: CDR1 MGHDK, CDR2 SYGVNS. Sequenced input: CD4+ T cells from PBMCs. The source is a human donor with Susac syndrome. This chain joins TRBV25-1 and TRBJ2-1; 8 positions agree with TRBD2. The CDR3 reads CASSEYRTSPSKEQFF. The DNA of the CDR3 is TGTGCCAGCAGTGAATATAGGACTAGCCCCTCGAAGGAGCAGTTCTTC.